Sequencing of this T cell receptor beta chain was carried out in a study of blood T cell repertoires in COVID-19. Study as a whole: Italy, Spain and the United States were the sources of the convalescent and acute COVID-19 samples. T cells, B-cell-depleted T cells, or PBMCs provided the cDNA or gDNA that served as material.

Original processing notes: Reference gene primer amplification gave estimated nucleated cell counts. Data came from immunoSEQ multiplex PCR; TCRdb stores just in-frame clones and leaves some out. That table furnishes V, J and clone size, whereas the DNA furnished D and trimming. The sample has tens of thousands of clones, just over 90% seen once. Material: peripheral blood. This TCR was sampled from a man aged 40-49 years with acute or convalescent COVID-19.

As DNA, the CDR3 is TGTGCCAGCAGACCAGGGATGAACACTGAAGCTTTCTTT. Translation gives CASRPGMNTEAFF. V gene TRBV12-3 or TRBV12-4 combines with J gene TRBJ1-1, with a tentative D call TRBD1 (5 bases). The CDR3 runs 13 residues. The V end was cut by 6 bases, the J end by 0 bases, with 8 bases between.